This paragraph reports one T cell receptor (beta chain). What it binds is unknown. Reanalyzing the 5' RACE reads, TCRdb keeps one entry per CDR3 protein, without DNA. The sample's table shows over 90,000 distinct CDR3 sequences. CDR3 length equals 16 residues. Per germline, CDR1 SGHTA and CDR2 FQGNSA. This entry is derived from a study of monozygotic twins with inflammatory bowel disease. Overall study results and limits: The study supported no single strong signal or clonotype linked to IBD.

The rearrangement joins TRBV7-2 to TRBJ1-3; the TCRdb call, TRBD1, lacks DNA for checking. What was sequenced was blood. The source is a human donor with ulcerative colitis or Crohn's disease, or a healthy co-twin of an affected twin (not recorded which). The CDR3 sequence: CASSPVTGSPSSTIYF.